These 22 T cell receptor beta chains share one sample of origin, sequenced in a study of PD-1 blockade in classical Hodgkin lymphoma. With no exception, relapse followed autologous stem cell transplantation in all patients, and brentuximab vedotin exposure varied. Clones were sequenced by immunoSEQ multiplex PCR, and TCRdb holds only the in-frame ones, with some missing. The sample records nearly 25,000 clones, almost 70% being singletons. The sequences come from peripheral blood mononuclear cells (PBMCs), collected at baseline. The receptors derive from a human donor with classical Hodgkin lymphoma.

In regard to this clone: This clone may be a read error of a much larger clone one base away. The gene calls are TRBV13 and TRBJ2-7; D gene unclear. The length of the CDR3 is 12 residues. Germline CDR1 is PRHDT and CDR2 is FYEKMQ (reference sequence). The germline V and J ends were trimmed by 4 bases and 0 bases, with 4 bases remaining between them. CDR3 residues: CASSSISYEQYF. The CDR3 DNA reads TGTGCCAGCAGCTCGATCTCCTACGAGCAGTACTTC.

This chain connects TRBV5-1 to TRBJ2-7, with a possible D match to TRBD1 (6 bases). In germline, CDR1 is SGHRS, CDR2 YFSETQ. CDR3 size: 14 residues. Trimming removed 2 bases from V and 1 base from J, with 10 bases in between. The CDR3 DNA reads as TGCGCCAGCAGCTTCGCAGGGGATTCCTACGAGCAGTACTTC. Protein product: CASSFAGDSYEQYF.

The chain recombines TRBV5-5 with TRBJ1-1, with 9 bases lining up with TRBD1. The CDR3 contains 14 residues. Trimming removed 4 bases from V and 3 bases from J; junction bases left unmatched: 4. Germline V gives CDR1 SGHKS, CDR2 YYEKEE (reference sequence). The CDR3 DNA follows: TGTGCCAGCAGCATTACAGGGGGCCACACTGAAGCTTTCTTT. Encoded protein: CASSITGGHTEAFF.

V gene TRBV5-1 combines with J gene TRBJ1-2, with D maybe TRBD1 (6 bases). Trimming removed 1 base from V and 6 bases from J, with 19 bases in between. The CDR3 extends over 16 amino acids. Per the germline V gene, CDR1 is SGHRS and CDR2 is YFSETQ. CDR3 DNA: TGCGCCAGCAGCTTGTCGACAGGAGGGCGCCCCGATGGCTACACCTTC. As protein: CASSLSTGGRPDGYTF.

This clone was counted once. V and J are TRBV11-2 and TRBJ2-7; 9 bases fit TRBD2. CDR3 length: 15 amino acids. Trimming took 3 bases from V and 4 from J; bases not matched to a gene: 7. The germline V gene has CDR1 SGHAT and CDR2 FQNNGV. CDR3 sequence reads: CASSFSGGPEYEQYF. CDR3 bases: TGTGCCAGCAGCTTTAGCGGGGGTCCTGAGTACGAGCAGTACTTC.

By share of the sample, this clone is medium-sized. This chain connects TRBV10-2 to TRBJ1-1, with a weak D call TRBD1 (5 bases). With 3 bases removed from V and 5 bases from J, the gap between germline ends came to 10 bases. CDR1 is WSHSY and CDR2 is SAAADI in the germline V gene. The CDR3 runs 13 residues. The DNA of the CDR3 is TGCGCCAGCAGTGAAGGGACGGCGACTGAAGCTTTCTTT. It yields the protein CASSEGTATEAFF.

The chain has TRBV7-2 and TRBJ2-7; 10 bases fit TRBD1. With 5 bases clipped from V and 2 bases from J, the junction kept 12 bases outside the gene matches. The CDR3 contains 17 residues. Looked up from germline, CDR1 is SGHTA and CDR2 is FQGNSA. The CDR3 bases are TGTGCCAGCAGCCCCCAGCCGACAGGGGGCGCCCCCTACGAGCAGTACTTC. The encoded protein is CASSPQPTGGAPYEQYF.

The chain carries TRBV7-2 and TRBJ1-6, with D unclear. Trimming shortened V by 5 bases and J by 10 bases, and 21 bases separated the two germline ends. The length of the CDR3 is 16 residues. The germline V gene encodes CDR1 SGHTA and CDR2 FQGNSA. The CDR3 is CASSGQLTLEGSPLHF. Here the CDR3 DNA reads TGTGCCAGCAGCGGGCAACTGACGCTTGAGGGCTCACCCCTCCACTTT.

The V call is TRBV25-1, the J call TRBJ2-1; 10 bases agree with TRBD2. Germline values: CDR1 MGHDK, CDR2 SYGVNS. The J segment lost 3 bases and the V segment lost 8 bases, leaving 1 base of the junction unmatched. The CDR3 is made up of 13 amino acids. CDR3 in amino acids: CASWTSGYNEQFF. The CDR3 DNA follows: TGTGCCAGCTGGACTAGCGGCTACAATGAGCAGTTCTTC. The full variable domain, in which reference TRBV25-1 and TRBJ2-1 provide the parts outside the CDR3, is EADIYQTPRYLVIGTGKKITLECSQTMGHDKMYWYQQDPGMELHLIHYSYGVNSTEKGDLSSESTVSRIRTEHFPLTLESARPSHTSQYLCASWTSGYNEQFFGPGTRLTVL.

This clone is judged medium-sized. For the CDR3, the DNA is TGTGCCAGCAGTTTCGTGCCCTACGGGTCGGAGTCACCCCTCCACTTT. Translating it yields CASSFVPYGSESPLHF. J is TRBJ1-6 and V is TRBV27, with no clear D. The V gene lost 3 bases and the J gene lost 10 bases, with 19 bases spanning the gap. The CDR3 has 16 amino acids. Per the germline V gene, CDR1 is MNHEY and CDR2 is SMNVEV (reference sequence).

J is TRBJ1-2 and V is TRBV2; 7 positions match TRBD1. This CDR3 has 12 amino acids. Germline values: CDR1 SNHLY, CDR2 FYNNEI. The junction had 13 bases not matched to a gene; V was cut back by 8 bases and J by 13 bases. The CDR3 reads CASLQGPPAGTF. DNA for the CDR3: TGTGCCAGCTTACAGGGGCCTCCTGCTGGCACCTTC.

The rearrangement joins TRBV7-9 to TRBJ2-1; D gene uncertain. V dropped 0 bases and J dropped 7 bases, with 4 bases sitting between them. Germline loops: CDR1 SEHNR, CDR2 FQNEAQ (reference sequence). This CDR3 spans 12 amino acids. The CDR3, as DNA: TGTGCCAGCAGCTTAGCGGCGAATGAGCAGTTCTTC. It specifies CASSLAANEQFF. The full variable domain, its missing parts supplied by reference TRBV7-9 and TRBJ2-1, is DTGVSQNPRHKITKRGQNVTFRCDPISEHNRLYWYRQTLGQGPEFLTYFQNEAQLEKSRLLSDRFSAERPKGSFSTLEIQRTEQGDSAMYLCASSLAANEQFFGPGTRLTVL.

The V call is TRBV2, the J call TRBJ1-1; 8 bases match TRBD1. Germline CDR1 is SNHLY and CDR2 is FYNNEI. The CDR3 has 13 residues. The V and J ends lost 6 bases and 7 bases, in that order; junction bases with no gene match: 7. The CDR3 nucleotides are TGTGCCAGCAGCGAGCGACAGGGGATTGAAGCTTTCTTT. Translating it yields CASSERQGIEAFF.

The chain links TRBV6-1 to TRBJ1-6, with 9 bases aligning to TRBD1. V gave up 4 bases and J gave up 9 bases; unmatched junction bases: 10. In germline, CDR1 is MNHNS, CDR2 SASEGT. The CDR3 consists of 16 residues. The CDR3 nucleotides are TGTGCCAGCAGTGCAATACAGGGGGCGCTCAGTTCACCCCTCCACTTT. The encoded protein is CASSAIQGALSSPLHF.

CDR3 DNA: TGTGCCAGCAGCTTAGAAGGGGGGGGGCAAGGCAATCAGCCCCAGCATTTT. The encoded protein is CASSLEGGGQGNQPQHF. The chain employs TRBV11-2 and TRBJ1-5; possible D gene TRBD1, 6 bases. V dropped 0 bases and J dropped 2 bases, with 14 bases sitting between them. Germline V CDR1 and CDR2: SGHAT, FQNNGV. The CDR3 spans 17 residues.

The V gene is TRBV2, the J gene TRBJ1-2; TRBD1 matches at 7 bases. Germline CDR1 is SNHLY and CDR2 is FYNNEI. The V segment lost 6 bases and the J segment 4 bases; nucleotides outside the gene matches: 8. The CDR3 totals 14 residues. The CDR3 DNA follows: TGTGCCAGCAGACTCATACAGGGGAGCTATGGCTACACCTTC. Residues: CASRLIQGSYGYTF.

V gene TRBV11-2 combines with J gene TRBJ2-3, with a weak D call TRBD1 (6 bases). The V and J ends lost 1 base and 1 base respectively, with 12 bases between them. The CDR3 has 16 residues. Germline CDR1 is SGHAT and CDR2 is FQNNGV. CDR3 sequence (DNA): TGTGCCAGCAGCTTAGGCAGGGGACGGGGCACAGATACGCAGTATTTT. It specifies CASSLGRGRGTDTQYF.

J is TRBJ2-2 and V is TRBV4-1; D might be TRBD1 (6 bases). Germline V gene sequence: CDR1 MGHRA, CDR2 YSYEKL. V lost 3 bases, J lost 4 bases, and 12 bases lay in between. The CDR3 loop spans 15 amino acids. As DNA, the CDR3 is TGCGCCAGCAGCCATTTCCAAGGGGGCACCGGGGAGCTGTTTTTT. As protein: CASSHFQGGTGELFF.

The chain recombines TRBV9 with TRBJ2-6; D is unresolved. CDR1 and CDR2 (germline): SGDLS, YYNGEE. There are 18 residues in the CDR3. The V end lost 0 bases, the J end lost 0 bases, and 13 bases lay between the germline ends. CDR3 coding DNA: TGTGCCAGCAGCGTAGACGTGGGTACCCTCTCTGGGGCCAACGTCCTGACTTTC. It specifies CASSVDVGTLSGANVLTF.

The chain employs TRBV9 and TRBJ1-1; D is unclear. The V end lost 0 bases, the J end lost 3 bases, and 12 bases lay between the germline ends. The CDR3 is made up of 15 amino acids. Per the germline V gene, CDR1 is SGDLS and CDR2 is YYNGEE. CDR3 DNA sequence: TGTGCCAGCAGCGTAGAGACCCGCTCTGACACTGAAGCTTTCTTT. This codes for CASSVETRSDTEAFF.

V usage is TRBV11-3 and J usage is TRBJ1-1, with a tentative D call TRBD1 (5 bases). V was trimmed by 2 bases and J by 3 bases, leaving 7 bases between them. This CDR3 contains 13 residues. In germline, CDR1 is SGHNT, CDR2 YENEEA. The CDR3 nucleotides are TGTGCCAGCAGCTTATGGGGGGACACTGAAGCTTTCTTT. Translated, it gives CASSLWGDTEAFF.

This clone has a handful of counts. CDR3 region: CASSKDHGAYEQYF. For the CDR3, the DNA is TGTGCCAGCAGTAAGGATCACGGGGCCTACGAGCAGTACTTC. The chain recombines TRBV11-2 with TRBJ2-7, with a weak D call TRBD2 (5 bases). Germline values: CDR1 SGHAT, CDR2 FQNNGV. This CDR3 is built from 14 residues. V was clipped by 6 bases and J by 2 bases, with 14 bases between them. Complete variable domain (other parts from reference TRBV11-2 and TRBJ2-7): EAGVAQSPRYKIIEKRQSVAFWCNPISGHATLYWYQQILGQGPKLLIQFQNNGVVDDSQLPKDRFSAERLKGVDSTLKIQPAKLEDSAVYLCASSKDHGAYEQYFGPGTRLTVT.